These 6 T cell receptor beta chains were all obtained from the same sample, sequenced in a study of blood T cell repertoires in COVID-19. Repertoires were generated with immunoSEQ multiplex PCR, while TCRdb's copy carries only in-frame clones and drops some. The repertoire includes tens of thousands of clones, 75% to 95% of them detected once, and roughly 2.4% sits in the top ten. The sample was peripheral blood. The receptors shown here come from a man aged 60-69 years with acute or convalescent COVID-19.

The chain employs TRBV6-2 or TRBV6-3 and TRBJ2-1; the match to TRBD2 covers 11 bases. CDR1 MNHEY and CDR2 SVGEGT come from the germline V gene. The CDR3 sequence is 14 residues long. V lost 6 bases to trimming and J lost 4 bases; unmatched junction nucleotides: 2. The CDR3 nucleotides are TGTGCCAGCAGCCGACTAGCGGGGTACAATGAGCAGTTCTTC. Residues: CASSRLAGYNEQFF.

The V and J genes are TRBV5-8 and TRBJ2-1; 15 bases map to TRBD2. The germline V gene has CDR1 SGHTS and CDR2 YDEGEE. The CDR3 consists of 15 residues. Unmatched junction bases numbered 4, after V lost 4 bases and J lost 8 bases. CDR3 nucleotides: TGTGCCAGCAGCCCGGGACTAGCGGGAGGCGATGAGCAGTTCTTC. It codes for CASSPGLAGGDEQFF.

V is TRBV11-1 and J is TRBJ1-1; 8 nucleotides align to TRBD1. V lost 5 bases and J lost 5; bases outside the gene matches: 10. The CDR3 has 15 residues. From germline, CDR1 is SGHAT and CDR2 FQDESV (reference sequence). The CDR3 sequence is CASSPSGQAVTEAFF. Here the CDR3 DNA reads TGTGCCAGCAGCCCGTCGGGACAGGCTGTTACTGAAGCTTTCTTT.

This chain uses TRBV19 with TRBJ2-3; D is possibly TRBD2 (8 bases). Germline V gene sequence: CDR1 LNHDA, CDR2 SQIVND (reference sequence). Trimming cost V 7 bases and J 3 bases, with 17 bases left between them. The CDR3 spans 15 residues. In DNA, the CDR3 is TGTGCCAGTACCACGGGAGGGGGCGCAACAGATACGCAGTATTTT. Protein product: CASTTGGGATDTQYF.

The rearrangement joins TRBV29-1 to TRBJ2-5, with 8 positions matching TRBD1. Germline values: CDR1 SQVTM, CDR2 ANQGSEA. CDR3 length equals 14 residues. With 0 bases clipped from V and 1 base from J, the junction kept 1 base outside the gene matches. The DNA of the CDR3 is TGCAGCGTTGAAGAGGGACAGGCCCAAGAGACCCAGTACTTC. Its translation is CSVEEGQAQETQYF.

The rearrangement joins TRBV14 to TRBJ2-1, with TRBD2 matching over 7 bases. J was trimmed by 1 base and V by 0 bases; bases with no gene match: 12. Per germline, CDR1 SGHDN and CDR2 FVKESK. The CDR3 has 19 amino acids. CDR3 nucleotides: TGTGCCAGCAGCCAAGAGGGGGAGGGGTGGCGGAGATCCTACAATGAGCAGTTCTTC. Translated: CASSQEGEGWRRSYNEQFF.